These 27 T cell receptor beta chains originate from one sample sequenced in a study of blood T cell repertoires in COVID-19. Profiling relied on immunoSEQ multiplex PCR, and the TCRdb table lists in-frame clones only, not all of them. This table has 200,000 to 300,000 clones, about 89% appearing once. The specimen was peripheral blood. Receptors originate from a woman in her 40s who had recovered from COVID-19.

The rearrangement uses TRBV6-5 and TRBJ1-2, with 7 bases lining up with TRBD1. The CDR3 consists of 13 residues. Germline CDR1 is MNHEY and CDR2 is SVGAGI. J gave up 4 bases and V 6 bases, and 5 bases lay outside the gene matches. The chain's CDR3 is CASSRNRGYGYTF. In nucleotides, the CDR3 is TGTGCCAGCAGCCGTAACAGGGGCTATGGCTACACCTTC.

This chain links TRBV18 with TRBJ1-2; possibly TRBD1 for D (5 bases). Germline V CDR1 and CDR2: KGHSH, LQKENI. The V and J ends lost 0 bases and 4 bases respectively, with 9 bases between them. CDR3 size: 14 residues. The CDR3 reads CASSPPSGIYGYTF. CDR3 DNA: TGTGCCAGCTCACCACCTTCAGGGATCTATGGCTACACCTTC.

The chain recombines TRBV10-2 with TRBJ1-2; D gene ambiguous. Trimming removed 1 base at V and 2 bases at J, with 5 bases between. CDR3 size: 13 residues. Germline CDR1 WSHSY, CDR2 SAAADI. Written as DNA, the CDR3 is TGCGCCAGCAGTGAGTGGCAGAACTATGGCTACACCTTC. Translating gives CASSEWQNYGYTF.

The chain combines TRBV30 with TRBJ1-5; no clear D. Germline lookup yields CDR1 GTSNPN and CDR2 SVGIG (reference sequence). The CDR3 runs to 13 residues. V gave up 5 bases and J gave up 3 bases, with 11 bases separating them. The CDR3 DNA sequence: TGTGCCTGGGCCAGGTCCAACAATCAGCCCCAGCATTTT. This encodes CAWARSNNQPQHF.

The rearrangement links TRBV9 to TRBJ2-2; the D gene is possibly TRBD2 (6 bases). V lost 2 bases and J lost 3, with 8 bases in between. CDR1 and CDR2 (germline): SGDLS, YYNGEE. This CDR3 is built from 14 residues. CDR3 DNA: TGTGCCAGCAGCGTCGGAGGGGACACCGGGGAGCTGTTTTTT. This translates into CASSVGGDTGELFF.

The CDR3 nucleotides read TGTGCCAGCAGCCAAGAGGGGCTTTCCTACAATGAGCAGTTCTTC. Amino acids: CASSQEGLSYNEQFF. This chain joins TRBV3-1 (or the pseudogene TRBV3-2) and TRBJ2-1, with D maybe TRBD1 (5 bases). The V end was cut by 0 bases, the J end by 1 base, with 7 bases between. In germline, CDR1 is LGHDT, CDR2 YNNKEL (reference sequence). The CDR3 consists of 15 residues.

The chain carries TRBV10-2 and TRBJ2-7; 8 nucleotides match TRBD2. The CDR3 is 13 residues long. Germline CDR1 WSHSY, CDR2 SAAADI. The V segment lost 5 bases and the J segment 2 bases; nucleotides outside the gene matches: 2. The CDR3 protein is CASSIGGAYEQYF. CDR3 DNA sequence: TGCGCCAGCAGTATCGGGGGGGCCTACGAGCAGTACTTC.

The V gene is TRBV7-2, the J gene TRBJ1-2; 9 positions agree with TRBD1. CDR1 and CDR2 from the germline V gene are SGHTA and FQGNSA. The CDR3 runs 15 residues. Unmatched junction bases numbered 10, after V lost 5 bases and J lost 6 bases. This CDR3 reads CASSLEGQGWNGYTF. The CDR3 DNA is TGTGCCAGCAGCCTCGAGGGACAGGGATGGAATGGCTACACCTTC.

This clone was seen only once. The chain carries TRBV14 and TRBJ2-1, with 11 bases lining up with TRBD2. Germline-derived CDR1 and CDR2 are SGHDN and FVKESK. Trimming at V came to 3 bases and at J to 6 bases, leaving 4 bases not matched to a gene. This CDR3 is built from 15 residues. CDR3 DNA sequence: TGTGCCAGCAGCCACGGGACTAGCGGCATCAATGAGCAGTTCTTC. Its protein product is CASSHGTSGINEQFF.

This clone was picked up a small number of times. CDR3 amino acids: CASSYSGTGLPLHF. As DNA, the CDR3 is TGTGCCAGCAGTTACTCCGGGACAGGGTTGCCCCTCCACTTT. J is TRBJ1-6 and V is TRBV6-5, with TRBD1 matching 9 bases. V lost 0 bases and J lost 13; bases outside the gene matches: 4. Germline lookup yields CDR1 MNHEY and CDR2 SVGAGI. This CDR3 has 14 residues.

In this sample, this clone turned up once. The chain is built from TRBV14 and TRBJ1-6; D might be TRBD1 (6 bases). Germline V gene data show CDR1 as SGHDN and CDR2 as FVKESK. Trimming pared 2 bases from V and 4 bases from J, leaving 12 bases between. The CDR3 has 16 residues. The CDR3: CASSQWTGQYNSPLHF. The CDR3 DNA reads as TGTGCCAGCAGCCAATGGACGGGACAATATAATTCACCCCTCCACTTT.

The chain is built from TRBV7-9 and TRBJ2-7; TRBD2 agrees at 9 bases. From germline, CDR1 is SEHNR and CDR2 FQNEAQ (reference sequence). The CDR3 is 15 residues long. After removal of 2 bases from V and 1 base from J, the junction contained 3 bases not matched to a gene. Written as DNA, the CDR3 is TGTGCCAGCAGCTTACAAGCGGGGGGATCCTACGAGCAGTACTTC. Amino acid sequence: CASSLQAGGSYEQYF.

The chain links TRBV5-6 to TRBJ1-2, with TRBD1 identical over 7 bases. Germline V gene lookup returns CDR1 SGHDT and CDR2 YYEEEE. This CDR3 has 11 amino acids. The J segment lost 9 bases and the V segment lost 6 bases, leaving 5 bases of the junction unmatched. CDR3 amino acids: CASKGAGRYTF. CDR3 nucleotide sequence: TGTGCCAGCAAGGGGGCAGGCCGCTACACCTTC.

The chain has TRBV6-5 and TRBJ1-3, with D uncertain. Germline V CDR1 and CDR2: MNHEY, SVGAGI. V dropped 5 bases and J dropped 4 bases, with 12 bases sitting between them. The CDR3 covers 14 residues. This chain's CDR3 is CASSPAYSGNTIYF. DNA for the CDR3: TGTGCCAGCAGTCCCGCCTATAGCGGAAACACCATATATTTT.

The chain combines TRBV9 with TRBJ2-1; 8 nucleotides agree with TRBD1. The CDR3 has 14 residues. V shed 4 bases, J shed 8 bases, and the junction held 8 bases outside the gene matches. From germline, CDR1 is SGDLS and CDR2 YYNGEE. CDR3: CASSMDRANDEQFF. CDR3 nucleotides: TGTGCCAGCAGCATGGACAGGGCTAACGATGAGCAGTTCTTC.

This rearrangement joins TRBV15 to TRBJ2-3; tentative D call: TRBD2 (7 bases). This CDR3 is 15 amino acids long. Trimming took off 3 bases at V and 3 bases at J, with 13 bases between the two ends. Per germline, CDR1 LNHNV and CDR2 YYDKDF (reference sequence). The CDR3 sequence is CATSSIRGATDTQYF. CDR3 sequence (DNA): TGTGCCACCAGCAGTATCCGGGGGGCTACAGATACGCAGTATTTT.

The rearrangement uses TRBV29-1 and TRBJ2-2; TRBD2 matches 13 bases. CDR1 and CDR2 (germline): SQVTM, ANQGSEA. The CDR3 has 14 residues. Trimming cost V 5 bases and J 5 bases; bases outside gene matches: 2. The CDR3 nucleotides are TGCAGCGTTCCGGGACTAGCGGGGACCGGGGAGCTGTTTTTT. It yields the protein CSVPGLAGTGELFF.

This sequence joins TRBV3-1 (or the pseudogene TRBV3-2) and TRBJ1-4; 7 bases fit TRBD1. CDR1 and CDR2 from the germline V gene are LGHDT and YNNKEL (reference sequence). The CDR3 has 15 amino acids. J was trimmed by 5 bases and V by 5 bases; bases with no gene match: 8. In DNA, the CDR3 is TGTGCCAGCAGCTCGGGGGACAGAGAAAATGAAAAACTGTTTTTT. Protein sequence: CASSSGDRENEKLFF.

V gene TRBV29-1 combines with J gene TRBJ1-1; TRBD1 matches 9 bases. V was clipped by 5 bases and J by 4 bases; unmatched bases: 5. The CDR3 length is 13 residues. CDR1 and CDR2 from the germline V gene are SQVTM and ANQGSEA. DNA of the CDR3: TGCAGCGTTAACCGACAGGGGGGCACTGAAGCTTTCTTT. It yields the protein CSVNRQGGTEAFF.

The J gene is TRBJ1-5, the V gene TRBV6-2 or TRBV6-3; TRBD1 matches at 7 bases. Germline V lookup: CDR1 MNHEY, CDR2 SVGEGT. This CDR3 region has 15 residues. The ends lost 3 bases at V and 2 bases at J; junction bases unmatched: 4. CDR3 sequence: CASSYYRGGNQPQHF. For the CDR3, the DNA is TGTGCCAGCAGTTATTACAGGGGAGGCAATCAGCCCCAGCATTTT.

This clone was detected only once. This chain connects TRBV27 to TRBJ2-5; D uncertain. Germline-derived CDR1 and CDR2 are MNHEY and SMNVEV (reference sequence). The V and J ends lost 6 bases and 1 base respectively, with 12 bases between them. CDR3 size: 14 residues. The CDR3 reads CASRPFGPQETQYF. The CDR3 nucleotides are TGTGCCAGCAGACCCTTCGGTCCCCAAGAGACCCAGTACTTC.

To note about this clone: One end of the junction fails to match germline, which may point to a read error. The chain joins TRBV5-5 to TRBJ1-5; the match to TRBD1 covers 7 bases. CDR3 length: 16 amino acids. Germline V CDR1 and CDR2: SGHKS, YYEKEE (reference sequence). CDR3 in amino acids: CVSRLHGQGGNQPQHF. The CDR3 DNA sequence: TGTGTCAGCAGGCTTCATGGCCAGGGGGGCAATCAGCCCCAGCATTTT.

The chain couples TRBV19 to TRBJ1-1; 7 positions match TRBD1. Losses at the gene ends were 9 bases for V and 4 bases for J; bases not matched to a gene: 11. Germline CDR1 reads LNHDA; CDR2 reads SQIVND (reference sequence). The CDR3 has 14 residues. The CDR3 DNA is TGTGCCAGCCGGCCCCAGACAGGGAGCACTGAAGCTTTCTTT. This translates into CASRPQTGSTEAFF. Combining the CDR3 with reference TRBV19 and TRBJ1-1 gives the whole variable domain DGGITQSPKYLFRKEGQNVTLSCEQNLNHDAMYWYRQDPGQGLRLIYYSQIVNDFQKGDIAEGYSVSREKKESFPLTVTSAQKNPTAFYLCASRPQTGSTEAFFGQGTRLTVV.

This clone was picked up one time. The chain links TRBV3-1 (or the pseudogene TRBV3-2) to TRBJ2-3; D possibly corresponds to TRBD2 (6 bases). CDR3 length: 14 residues. Germline CDR1 reads LGHDT; CDR2 reads YNNKEL (reference sequence). The V end lost 8 bases, the J end lost 4 bases, and 16 bases lay between the germline ends. The CDR3 sequence: CASAAGWGPDTQYF. The CDR3 DNA sequence: TGTGCCAGCGCCGCGGGATGGGGCCCAGATACGCAGTATTTT.

This chain links TRBV6-1 with TRBJ1-2; D might be TRBD1 (5 bases). The CDR3 spans 14 residues. Germline CDR1 MNHNS, CDR2 SASEGT. V lost 1 base to trimming and J lost 6 bases, with 12 bases between them. The CDR3 spells CASSEGPGFDGYTF. CDR3 DNA sequence: TGTGCCAGCAGTGAAGGCCCAGGGTTCGATGGCTACACCTTC.

This rearrangement joins TRBV27 to TRBJ2-7; TRBD1 is a possible D gene (5 bases). Looked up from germline, CDR1 is MNHEY and CDR2 is SMNVEV (reference sequence). V lost 4 bases and J lost 6, with 16 bases in between. This CDR3 has 14 residues. CDR3 sequence (DNA): TGTGCCAGCAGTTATGGCAGGGTATTTTCCGAGCAGTACTTC. Protein: CASSYGRVFSEQYF.

V is TRBV5-1 and J is TRBJ2-2, with D maybe TRBD2 (6 bases). The CDR3 length is 13 residues. V lost 4 bases, J lost 6 bases, and 10 bases lay in between. Germline V gene data show CDR1 as SGHRS and CDR2 as YFSETQ. The CDR3 DNA reads TGCGCCAGCAGCCTGACGGGGGCCGGGGAGCTGTTTTTT. Translation: CASSLTGAGELFF. Looking up the rest from reference TRBV5-1 and TRBJ2-2 gives the full variable domain: KAGVTQTPRYLIKTRGQQVTLSCSPISGHRSVSWYQQTPGQGLQFLFEYFSETQRNKGNFPGRFSGRQFSNSRSEMNVSTLELGDSALYLCASSLTGAGELFFGEGSRLTVL.